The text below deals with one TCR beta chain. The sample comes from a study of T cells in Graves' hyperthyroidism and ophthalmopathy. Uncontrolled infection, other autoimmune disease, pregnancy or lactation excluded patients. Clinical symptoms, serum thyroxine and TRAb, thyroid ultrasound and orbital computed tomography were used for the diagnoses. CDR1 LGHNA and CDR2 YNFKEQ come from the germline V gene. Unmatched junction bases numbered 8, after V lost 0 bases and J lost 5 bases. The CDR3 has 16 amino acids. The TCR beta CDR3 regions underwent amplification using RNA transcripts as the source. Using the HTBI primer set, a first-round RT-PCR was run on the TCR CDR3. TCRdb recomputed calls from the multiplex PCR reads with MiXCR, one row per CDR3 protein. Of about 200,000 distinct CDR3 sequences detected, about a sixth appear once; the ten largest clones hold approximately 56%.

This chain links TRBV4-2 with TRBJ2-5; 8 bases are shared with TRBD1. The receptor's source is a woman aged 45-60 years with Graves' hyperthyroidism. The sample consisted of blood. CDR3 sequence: CASSQDRQGAGETQYF. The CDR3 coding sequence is TGTGCCAGCAGCCAAGATCGTCAGGGGGCAGGGGAGACCCAGTACTTC.